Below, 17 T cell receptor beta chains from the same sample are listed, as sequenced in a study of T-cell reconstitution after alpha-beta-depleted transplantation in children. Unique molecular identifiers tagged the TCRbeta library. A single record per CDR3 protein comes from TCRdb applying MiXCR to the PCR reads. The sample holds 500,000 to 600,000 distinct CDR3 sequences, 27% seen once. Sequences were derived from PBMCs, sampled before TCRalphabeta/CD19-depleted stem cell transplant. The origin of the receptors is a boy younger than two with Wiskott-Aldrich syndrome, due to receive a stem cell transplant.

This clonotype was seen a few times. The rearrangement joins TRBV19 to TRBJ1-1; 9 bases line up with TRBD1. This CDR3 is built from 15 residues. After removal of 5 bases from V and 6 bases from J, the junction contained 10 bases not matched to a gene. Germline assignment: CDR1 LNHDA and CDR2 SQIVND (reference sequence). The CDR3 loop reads CASSPPLRQGAEAFF. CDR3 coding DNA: TGTGCCAGTAGTCCACCCCTAAGACAGGGGGCTGAAGCTTTCTTT. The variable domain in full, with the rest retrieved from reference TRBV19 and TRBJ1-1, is DGGITQSPKYLFRKEGQNVTLSCEQNLNHDAMYWYRQDPGQGLRLIYYSQIVNDFQKGDIAEGYSVSREKKESFPLTVTSAQKNPTAFYLCASSPPLRQGAEAFFGQGTRLTVV.

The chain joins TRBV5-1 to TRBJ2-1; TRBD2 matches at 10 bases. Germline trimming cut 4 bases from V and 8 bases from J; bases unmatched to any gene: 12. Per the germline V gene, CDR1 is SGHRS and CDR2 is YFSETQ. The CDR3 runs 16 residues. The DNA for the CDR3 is TGCGCCAGCAGCAGGGACACTACTAGCGGGACCCATGAGCAGTTCTTC. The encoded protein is CASSRDTTSGTHEQFF.

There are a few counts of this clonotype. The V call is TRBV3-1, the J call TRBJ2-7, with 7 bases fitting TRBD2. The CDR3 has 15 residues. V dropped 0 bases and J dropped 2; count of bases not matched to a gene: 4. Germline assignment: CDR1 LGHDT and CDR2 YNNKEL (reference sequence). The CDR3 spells CASSQERETAYEQYF. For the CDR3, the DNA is TGTGCCAGCAGCCAAGAGCGGGAGACCGCCTACGAGCAGTACTTC.

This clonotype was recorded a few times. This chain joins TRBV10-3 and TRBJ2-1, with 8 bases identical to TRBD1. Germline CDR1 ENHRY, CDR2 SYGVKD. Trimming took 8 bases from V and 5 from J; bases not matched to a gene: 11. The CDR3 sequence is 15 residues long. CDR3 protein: CAIGPTGVFNNEQFF. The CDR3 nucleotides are TGTGCCATCGGACCGACAGGGGTATTCAACAATGAGCAGTTCTTC.

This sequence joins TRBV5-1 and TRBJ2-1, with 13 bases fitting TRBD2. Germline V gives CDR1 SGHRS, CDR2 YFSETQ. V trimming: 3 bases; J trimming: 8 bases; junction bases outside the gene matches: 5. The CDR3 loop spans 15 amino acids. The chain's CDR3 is CASSWGTSGIYEQFF. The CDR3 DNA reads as TGCGCCAGCAGCTGGGGGACTAGCGGGATATATGAGCAGTTCTTC.

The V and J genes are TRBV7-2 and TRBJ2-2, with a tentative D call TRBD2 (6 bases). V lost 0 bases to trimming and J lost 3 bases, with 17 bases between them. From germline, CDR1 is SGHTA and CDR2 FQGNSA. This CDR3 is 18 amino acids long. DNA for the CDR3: TGTGCCAGCAGCTTAGCGGGCACACTAGGAGGGTACACCGGGGAGCTGTTTTTT. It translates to CASSLAGTLGGYTGELFF.

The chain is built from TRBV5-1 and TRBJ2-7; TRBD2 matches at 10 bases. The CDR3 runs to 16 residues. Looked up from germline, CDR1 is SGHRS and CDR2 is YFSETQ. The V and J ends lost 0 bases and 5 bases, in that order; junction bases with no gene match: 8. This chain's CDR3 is CASSLASSGRIHEQYF. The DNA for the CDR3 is TGCGCCAGCAGCTTGGCCTCTAGCGGGAGAATCCACGAGCAGTACTTC. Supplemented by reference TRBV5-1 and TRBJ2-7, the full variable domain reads KAGVTQTPRYLIKTRGQQVTLSCSPISGHRSVSWYQQTPGQGLQFLFEYFSETQRNKGNFPGRFSGRQFSNSRSEMNVSTLELGDSALYLCASSLASSGRIHEQYFGPGTRLTVT.

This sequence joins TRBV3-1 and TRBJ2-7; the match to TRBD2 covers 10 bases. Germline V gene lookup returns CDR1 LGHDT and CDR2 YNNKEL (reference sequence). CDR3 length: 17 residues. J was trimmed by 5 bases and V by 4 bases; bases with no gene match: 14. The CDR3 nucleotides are TGTGCCAGCAGCCGGAGCGGGAGGGCCCGGCGGAAGCACGAGCAGTACTTC. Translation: CASSRSGRARRKHEQYF.

The CDR3 DNA follows: TGTGCCACCAGCATAGAGAGACTAGCGGGAGTTTACAATGAGCAGTTCTTC. This encodes CATSIERLAGVYNEQFF. The chain links TRBV15 to TRBJ2-1; 12 bases align to TRBD2. J was trimmed by 4 bases and V by 4 bases; bases with no gene match: 8. The germline V gene encodes CDR1 LNHNV and CDR2 YYDKDF (reference sequence). CDR3 size: 17 residues.

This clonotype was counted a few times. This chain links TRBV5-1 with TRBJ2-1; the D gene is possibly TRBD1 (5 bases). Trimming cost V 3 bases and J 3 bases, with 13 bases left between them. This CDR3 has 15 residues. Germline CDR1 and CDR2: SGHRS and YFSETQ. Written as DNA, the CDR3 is TGCGCCAGCAGCTCGCAGGGTTACGTCTACAATGAGCAGTTCTTC. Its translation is CASSSQGYVYNEQFF.

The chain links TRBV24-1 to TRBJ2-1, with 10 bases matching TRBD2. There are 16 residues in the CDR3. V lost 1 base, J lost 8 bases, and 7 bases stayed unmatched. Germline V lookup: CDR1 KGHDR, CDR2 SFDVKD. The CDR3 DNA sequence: TGTGCCACCAGTGATTTTCGGCTAGCGGGAGCGGATGAGCAGTTCTTC. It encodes CATSDFRLAGADEQFF.

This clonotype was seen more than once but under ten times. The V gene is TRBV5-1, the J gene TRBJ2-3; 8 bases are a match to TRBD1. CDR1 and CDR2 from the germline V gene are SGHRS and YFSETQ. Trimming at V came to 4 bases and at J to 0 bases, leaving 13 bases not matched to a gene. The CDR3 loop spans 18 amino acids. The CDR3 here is CASSRRQGPPSSTDTQYF. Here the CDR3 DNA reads TGCGCCAGCAGCCGTAGACAGGGGCCACCCTCTAGCACAGATACGCAGTATTTT.

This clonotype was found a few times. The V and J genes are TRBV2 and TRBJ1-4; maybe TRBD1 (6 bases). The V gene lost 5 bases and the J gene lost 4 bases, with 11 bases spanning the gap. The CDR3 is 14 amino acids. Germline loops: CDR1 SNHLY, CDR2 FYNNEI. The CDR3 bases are TGTGCCAGCAGTTCCGACAGGCTTAATGAAAAACTGTTTTTT. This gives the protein CASSSDRLNEKLFF.

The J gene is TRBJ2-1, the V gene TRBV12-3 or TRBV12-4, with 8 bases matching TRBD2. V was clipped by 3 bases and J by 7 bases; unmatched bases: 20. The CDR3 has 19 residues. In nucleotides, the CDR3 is TGTGCCAGCAGTTTGGTCCAGGGGATCCCGGGACTAGATTTTAATGAGCAGTTCTTC. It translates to CASSLVQGIPGLDFNEQFF.

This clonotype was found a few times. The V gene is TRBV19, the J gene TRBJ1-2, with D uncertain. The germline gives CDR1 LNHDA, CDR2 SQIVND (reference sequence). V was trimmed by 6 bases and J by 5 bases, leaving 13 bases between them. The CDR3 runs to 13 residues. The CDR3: CASSITTGYGYTF. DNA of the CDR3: TGTGCCAGTAGCATCACCACTGGATATGGCTACACCTTC.

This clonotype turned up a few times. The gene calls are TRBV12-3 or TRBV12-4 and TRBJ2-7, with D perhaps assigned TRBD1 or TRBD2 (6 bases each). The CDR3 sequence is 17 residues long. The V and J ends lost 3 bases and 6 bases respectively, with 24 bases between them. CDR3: CASSLGQGRPPVGEQYF. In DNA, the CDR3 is TGTGCCAGCAGTTTGGGGCAGGGGAGGCCCCCCGTGGGCGAGCAGTACTTC.

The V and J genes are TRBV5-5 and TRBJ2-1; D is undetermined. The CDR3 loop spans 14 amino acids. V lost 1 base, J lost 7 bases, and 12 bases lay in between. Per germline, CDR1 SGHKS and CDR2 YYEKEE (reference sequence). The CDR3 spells CASSLLVSVNEQFF. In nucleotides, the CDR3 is TGTGCCAGCAGCTTGCTAGTTTCCGTTAATGAGCAGTTCTTC.